This entry lists 32 T cell receptor beta chains sequenced from one sample in a study of T cell changes during pregnancy in multiple sclerosis. The assay was immunoSEQ multiplex PCR, and TCRdb's table has in-frame clones only and misses some. Seen here are about 29,000 clones, approximately 91% observed once, and the top ten hold roughly 6.8%. The starting material was CD8+ T cells from peripheral blood mononuclear cells, obtained after pregnancy. Receptor source: a female donor with multiple sclerosis, enrolled in a pregnancy study.

The chain carries TRBV2 and TRBJ1-3, with D tentatively TRBD1 (5 bases). The CDR3 is made up of 15 amino acids. Germline V gives CDR1 SNHLY, CDR2 FYNNEI. Trimming shortened V by 1 base and J by 4 bases, and 11 bases separated the two germline ends. The CDR3 DNA follows: TGTGCCAGCAGTGAAGGGTTGCCAGGGGGAAACACCATATATTTT. It encodes CASSEGLPGGNTIYF.

This chain connects TRBV25-1 to TRBJ2-7; 8 positions agree with TRBD2. Trimming took 0 bases from V and 6 from J; bases not matched to a gene: 7. CDR1 and CDR2 (germline): MGHDK, SYGVNS. The CDR3 extends over 15 amino acids. The CDR3 spells CASSEYLEGLGEQYF. The CDR3 region has the DNA TGTGCCAGCAGTGAATACCTAGAGGGACTAGGCGAGCAGTACTTC.

The chain has TRBV5-1 and TRBJ1-1, with TRBD1 as a possible D gene (5 bases). This CDR3 has 12 amino acids. Trimming left V 1 base short and J 5 bases short, with 6 bases between. The germline V gene encodes CDR1 SGHRS and CDR2 YFSETQ. The CDR3 coding sequence is TGCGCCAGCAGCTTGTCAGGGACTGAAGCTTTCTTT. Amino acid sequence: CASSLSGTEAFF.

CDR3 in DNA: TGTGCCAGCACACACGGCCCAGGTGATGGCTACACCTTC. The encoded protein is CASTHGPGDGYTF. The chain recombines TRBV6-6 with TRBJ1-2, with D hard to call. Germline values: CDR1 MNHNY, CDR2 SVGAGI (reference sequence). The CDR3 length is 13 residues. The ends were cut back, 7 bases at V and 6 bases at J, with 15 bases in the middle.

The chain uses TRBV30 and TRBJ2-7; TRBD2 matches 10 bases. The CDR3 covers 14 residues. Germline lookup yields CDR1 GTSNPN and CDR2 SVGIG (reference sequence). The V gene end was trimmed by 7 bases and the J gene end by 3 bases; junction bases not matched to a gene: 9. In DNA form, the CDR3 reads TGTGCCTTGGGGGCGGCTAGCGGGGGCTACGAGCAGTACTTC. Encoded protein: CALGAASGGYEQYF.

V gene TRBV27 combines with J gene TRBJ1-2; 8 nucleotides agree with TRBD1. The germline CDR1 and CDR2 sequences are MNHEY and SMNVEV (reference sequence). The CDR3 spans 14 residues. The junction had 5 bases not matched to a gene; V was cut back by 5 bases and J by 3 bases. The CDR3 nucleotides read TGTGCCAGCAGTCCAAGACAGGGGCACTATGGCTACACCTTC. It translates to CASSPRQGHYGYTF.

The J gene is TRBJ1-1, the V gene TRBV9; D gene unclear. Trimming removed 0 bases from V and 4 bases from J, with 7 bases in between. This CDR3 comprises 13 residues. Germline loops: CDR1 SGDLS, CDR2 YYNGEE. The CDR3 coding sequence is TGTGCCAGCAGCGTAGATGTCCGCACTGAAGCTTTCTTT. Translation: CASSVDVRTEAFF.

This chain uses TRBV21-1 with TRBJ1-5. TRBV21-1 is flagged as a pseudogene. The CDR3 totals 12 residues. The CDR3 is CASSNGGGPQHF. The CDR3 coding sequence is TGTGCCAGCAGCAATGGGGGGGGGCCCCAGCATTTT.

The V and J genes are TRBV19 and TRBJ2-7; maybe TRBD1 (6 bases). V was pared by 5 bases and J by 4 bases, with 21 bases between. This CDR3 has 16 residues. Germline V gene lookup returns CDR1 LNHDA and CDR2 SQIVND (reference sequence). The DNA of the CDR3 is TGTGCCAGTAGTCTATCCCTTCGAAACAGGGCGTACGAGCAGTACTTC. Amino acid sequence: CASSLSLRNRAYEQYF.

The V call is TRBV7-9, the J call TRBJ2-7; TRBD2 agrees at 8 bases. Germline V gene data show CDR1 as SEHNR and CDR2 as FQNEAQ (reference sequence). CDR3 length: 15 residues. Trimming cost V 0 bases and J 2 bases; bases outside gene matches: 3. The CDR3 here is CASSLASGGTYEQYF. CDR3 sequence (DNA): TGTGCCAGCAGCTTAGCAAGCGGGGGCACCTACGAGCAGTACTTC.

J is TRBJ2-1 and V is TRBV15; D is possibly TRBD2 (5 bases). Germline V lookup: CDR1 LNHNV, CDR2 YYDKDF (reference sequence). This CDR3 spans 17 amino acids. The V and J ends lost 0 bases and 4 bases respectively, with 16 bases between them. Written as DNA, the CDR3 is TGTGCCACCAGCAGAGATTGGCGGAGGAAGAATTACAATGAGCAGTTCTTC. The encoded protein is CATSRDWRRKNYNEQFF.

The rearrangement joins TRBV27 to TRBJ2-1, with unresolved D. This CDR3 contains 13 residues. Germline V gene sequence: CDR1 MNHEY, CDR2 SMNVEV (reference sequence). Trimming shortened V by 4 bases and J by 5 bases, and 9 bases separated the two germline ends. CDR3 nucleotide sequence: TGTGCCAGCAGTTGGGCCCTGAACAATGAGCAGTTCTTC. This encodes CASSWALNNEQFF.

A single count supports this clone. CDR3 in amino acids: CASSLEAITSGAYEQYF. For the CDR3, the DNA is TGTGCCAGCAGCTTAGAAGCGATAACTAGCGGGGCCTACGAGCAGTACTTC. The V gene is TRBV7-2, the J gene TRBJ2-7; 10 positions match TRBD2. Germline CDR1 SGHTA, CDR2 FQGNSA. J was trimmed by 2 bases and V by 1 base; bases with no gene match: 8. The CDR3 totals 17 residues.

The chain carries TRBV6-1 and TRBJ2-7; 9 bases are shared with TRBD2. In germline, CDR1 is MNHNS, CDR2 SASEGT. CDR3 length: 15 residues. With 2 bases clipped from V and 3 bases from J, the junction kept 5 bases outside the gene matches. The DNA of the CDR3 is TGTGCCAGCAGTGAACTCAGCGGGGGGAACTACGAGCAGTACTTC. Residues: CASSELSGGNYEQYF.

This clone has only a few counts. DNA for the CDR3: TGTGCCAGCAGCCAAGATAGATGGCAGGAGAACACTGAAGCTTTCTTT. Residues: CASSQDRWQENTEAFF. The rearrangement joins TRBV4-2 to TRBJ1-1, with unresolved D. With 0 bases removed from V and 1 base from J, the gap between germline ends came to 12 bases. The V gene's germline CDR1 is LGHNA and CDR2 YNFKEQ. The CDR3 has 16 amino acids.

V is TRBV7-6 and J is TRBJ2-1, with D tentatively TRBD2 (5 bases). Trimming left V 0 bases short and J 0 bases short, with 15 bases between. Germline V lookup: CDR1 SGHVS, CDR2 FNYEAQ. The CDR3 is 18 residues long. CDR3 sequence reads: CASSLALVGASSYNEQFF. The CDR3 nucleotides read TGTGCCAGCAGCTTAGCCCTCGTGGGAGCGAGCTCCTACAATGAGCAGTTCTTC. Full variable domain (rest looked up from reference TRBV7-6 and TRBJ2-1): GAGVSQSPRYKVTKRGQDVALRCDPISGHVSLYWYRQALGQGPEFLTYFNYEAQQDKSGLPNDRFSAERPEGSISTLTIQRTEQRDSAMYRCASSLALVGASSYNEQFFGPGTRLTVL.

V gene TRBV27 combines with J gene TRBJ1-2; the match to TRBD1 covers 9 bases. The CDR3 contains 14 residues. In germline, CDR1 is MNHEY, CDR2 SMNVEV (reference sequence). J gave up 6 bases and V 5 bases, and 7 bases lay outside the gene matches. The CDR3 DNA is TGTGCCAGCAGTCCCGGGACAGGGTGGGATGGCTACACCTTC. This gives the protein CASSPGTGWDGYTF.

V usage is TRBV7-6 and J usage is TRBJ2-5, with TRBD2 matching over 9 bases. V lost 5 bases to trimming and J lost 4 bases; unmatched junction nucleotides: 8. This CDR3 has 15 amino acids. CDR1 is SGHVS and CDR2 is FNYEAQ in the germline V gene. CDR3 sequence reads: CASSTPGTSRETQYF. CDR3 DNA sequence: TGTGCCAGCAGCACTCCCGGGACTAGCAGAGAGACCCAGTACTTC. Complete variable domain (other parts from reference TRBV7-6 and TRBJ2-5): GAGVSQSPRYKVTKRGQDVALRCDPISGHVSLYWYRQALGQGPEFLTYFNYEAQQDKSGLPNDRFSAERPEGSISTLTIQRTEQRDSAMYRCASSTPGTSRETQYFGPGTRLLVL.

The gene calls are TRBV4-3 and TRBJ2-5; 8 bases are shared with TRBD1. From germline, CDR1 is LGHNA and CDR2 YSLEER. The CDR3 totals 17 residues. Trimming at V came to 1 base and at J to 2 bases, leaving 9 bases not matched to a gene. Here the CDR3 reads CASSQGSNRGSQETQYF. CDR3 sequence (DNA): TGCGCCAGCAGCCAAGGCTCAAACAGGGGGAGTCAAGAGACCCAGTACTTC.

The chain is built from TRBV4-3 and TRBJ2-7; possible D gene TRBD2, 6 bases. Germline V gene data show CDR1 as LGHNA and CDR2 as YSLEER. V lost 0 bases to trimming and J lost 2 bases, with 11 bases between them. The CDR3 consists of 15 residues. The CDR3 reads CASSQDRAGAYEQYF. The CDR3 coding sequence is TGCGCCAGCAGCCAAGATAGAGCGGGCGCCTACGAGCAGTACTTC.

The chain links TRBV19 to TRBJ2-5, with D possibly TRBD1 on 5 matching bases. The CDR3 has 17 amino acids. The V gene's germline CDR1 is LNHDA and CDR2 SQIVND (reference sequence). V was cut by 4 bases and J by 2 bases, with 20 bases left in between. CDR3 loop: CASSTPQVDGHQETQYF. As DNA, the CDR3 is TGTGCCAGTAGTACCCCTCAGGTCGATGGACATCAAGAGACCCAGTACTTC.

The chain carries TRBV4-3 and TRBJ2-7, with a weak D call TRBD2 (7 bases). Trimming pared 1 base from V and 3 bases from J, leaving 13 bases between. CDR1 is LGHNA and CDR2 is YSLEER in the germline V gene. The CDR3 has 15 amino acids. In nucleotides, the CDR3 is TGCGCCAGCAGCCAAGCAGGGGAGGGGGTCTACGAGCAGTACTTC. Translated, it gives CASSQAGEGVYEQYF.

The chain is built from TRBV27 and TRBJ2-3, with D possibly TRBD2 on 5 matching bases. The CDR3 covers 17 residues. CDR1 and CDR2 from the germline V gene are MNHEY and SMNVEV (reference sequence). Deletions cut 6 bases from V and 4 bases from J, with 23 bases between. CDR3 residues: CASRRRETASLADTQYF. The CDR3 DNA reads as TGTGCCAGCAGACGTAGGGAGACGGCTTCGTTGGCAGATACGCAGTATTTT.

This clone was recorded only once. This chain uses TRBV23-1 with TRBJ2-1; 7 bases align to TRBD2. TRBV23-1 is an open reading frame, and its role is uncertain. V lost 8 bases to trimming and J lost 4 bases; unmatched junction nucleotides: 11. This CDR3 is 15 amino acids long. CDR3 nucleotide sequence: TGCGCCAGCGGGATAGAGCGGGGCAAGTACAATGAGCAGTTCTTC. It encodes CASGIERGKYNEQFF.

The V and J genes are TRBV29-1 and TRBJ2-1; 7 positions match TRBD1. The V gene end was trimmed by 5 bases and the J gene end by 7 bases; junction bases not matched to a gene: 11. Germline CDR1 SQVTM, CDR2 ANQGSEA. CDR3 length equals 14 residues. CDR3 residues: CSVWRTGGTNEQFF. The CDR3 DNA sequence: TGCAGCGTTTGGCGGACAGGCGGTACGAATGAGCAGTTCTTC.

V gene TRBV19 combines with J gene TRBJ2-7; a weak D match, TRBD1 (6 bases). The V gene lost 5 bases and the J gene lost 1 base, with 9 bases spanning the gap. Germline-derived CDR1 and CDR2 are LNHDA and SQIVND (reference sequence). The CDR3 consists of 13 residues. CDR3 region: CASSYRESYEQYF. The CDR3 DNA sequence: TGTGCCAGTAGTTACAGGGAATCCTACGAGCAGTACTTC.

A few counts support this clone. V is TRBV6-4 and J is TRBJ2-1, with TRBD2 matching over 10 bases. Germline assignment: CDR1 MRHNA and CDR2 SNTAGT. The CDR3 loop spans 16 amino acids. The V segment lost 3 bases and the J segment 4 bases; nucleotides outside the gene matches: 6. The CDR3 region is CASSELASGSYNEQFF. In nucleotides, the CDR3 is TGTGCCAGCAGTGAGTTGGCTAGCGGGAGTTACAATGAGCAGTTCTTC.

In this sample, this clone turned up once. This rearrangement joins TRBV27 to TRBJ2-7; possible D gene TRBD1, 6 bases. The CDR3 contains 14 residues. In germline, CDR1 is MNHEY, CDR2 SMNVEV (reference sequence). V shed 2 bases and J shed 0 bases, with 8 bases lying between them. As DNA, the CDR3 is TGTGCCAGCAGTTTAACAGGGAACTCCTACGAGCAGTACTTC. It encodes CASSLTGNSYEQYF.

The chain employs TRBV4-3 and TRBJ2-3, with 7 bases identical to TRBD2. Trimming at V came to 0 bases and at J to 3 bases, leaving 9 bases not matched to a gene. Germline V lookup: CDR1 LGHNA, CDR2 YSLEER. The CDR3 contains 17 residues. CDR3 coding DNA: TGCGCCAGCAGCCAAGATTCCCCCGGGAGGTCGACAGATACGCAGTATTTT. Translated, it gives CASSQDSPGRSTDTQYF.

V usage is TRBV5-6 and J usage is TRBJ2-7, with TRBD2 matching over 12 bases. The CDR3 sequence is 15 residues long. J was trimmed by 5 bases and V by 0 bases; bases with no gene match: 3. Germline CDR1 reads SGHDT; CDR2 reads YYEEEE. CDR3 protein: CASSLGTSGTNEQYF. As DNA, the CDR3 is TGTGCCAGCAGCTTGGGGACTAGCGGGACGAACGAGCAGTACTTC.

V is TRBV5-6 and J is TRBJ2-3, with a possible D match to TRBD1 (5 bases). In germline, CDR1 is SGHDT, CDR2 YYEEEE. The V end was cut by 4 bases, the J end by 5 bases, with 17 bases between. The CDR3 has 15 amino acids. The CDR3, as DNA: TGTGCCAGCAGCAGGGTGGGTGGGGCTGGAGATACGCAGTATTTT. Translation gives CASSRVGGAGDTQYF. The full variable domain, its missing parts supplied by reference TRBV5-6 and TRBJ2-3, is DAGVTQSPTHLIKTRGQQVTLRCSPKSGHDTVSWYQQALGQGPQFIFQYYEEEERQRGNFPDRFSGHQFPNYSSELNVNALLLGDSALYLCASSRVGGAGDTQYFGPGTRLTVL.

The chain couples TRBV6-1 to TRBJ2-7; D unresolved. Trimming removed 0 bases at V and 0 bases at J, with 9 bases between. CDR1 MNHNS and CDR2 SASEGT come from the germline V gene. This CDR3 is 15 amino acids long. In DNA form, the CDR3 reads TGTGCCAGCAGTGAAGCTTCAGACAACTCCTACGAGCAGTACTTC. Amino acid sequence: CASSEASDNSYEQYF.